This T cell receptor beta chain came from a study of beta chain features in type 1 diabetes. Study-wide context: Examination covered over 85,000,000 sorted cells spanning all samples. Study-level points and caveats: Type 1 diabetes patients had TCRB CDR3s that were shorter (moderately but significantly so) in all four CD4+ subsets. There was a possibility that cDNA sequencing over-represented cells with high TCR expression. A greater similarity of naive, central memory and Treg TCRB repertoires was seen among patients than among healthy donors.

Markers CD45RO/CCR7/CD25/CD127/CD95/CD27 served to sort CD4+ naive, central memory, regulatory and stem cell-like memory cells. About this clone: Its target is not known.

The junction had 8 bases not matched to a gene; V was cut back by 4 bases and J by 1 base. This CDR3 spans 17 amino acids. The germline V gene has CDR1 SGHRS and CDR2 YFSETQ. Since all of the isolated RNA was reverse transcribed, expressed TCRB transcripts were what got sequenced. Sequencing used immunoSEQ multiplex PCR; TCRdb keeps in-frame clones, though not all of them. Among 100,000 to 150,000 clones listed, 9% were seen once. The J gene is TRBJ2-2, the V gene TRBV5-1, with TRBD2 identical over 9 bases. This TCR was sampled from a man aged 25-45 years with type 1 diabetes. What was sequenced was central memory CD4+ T cells from blood. This CDR3 is CASSGTPSGENTGELFF. The CDR3 DNA sequence: TGCGCCAGCAGCGGTACCCCTAGCGGGGAGAACACCGGGGAGCTGTTTTTT.